The 17 T cell receptor beta chains below were found in one sample sequenced in a study of T cells in Graves' hyperthyroidism and ophthalmopathy. Authors of the study amplified TCR beta CDR3 regions from RNA transcripts. The TCR CDR3 first-round RT-PCR relied on the HTBI primer set. TCRdb reanalysed the multiplex PCR reads using MiXCR and keeps one entry per CDR3 protein. The sample lists about 400,000 distinct CDR3 sequences, roughly 13% occurring once. What was sequenced was blood. These receptors came from a man over 45 with Graves' ophthalmopathy.

This clonotype was seen a handful of times. A much larger clone differs by one base, so this may be a read error. The chain joins TRBV5-8 to TRBJ1-1; 8 bases line up with TRBD1. The CDR3 loop spans 12 amino acids. Germline loops: CDR1 SGHTS, CDR2 YDEGEE. V was pared by 4 bases and J by 9 bases, with 5 bases of the junction left unmatched. CDR3 DNA sequence: TGTGCCAGCAGCCATGGACAGGGTAAAGCTTTCTTT. Translated: CASSHGQGKAFF.

This clonotype was counted many times. The chain uses TRBV10-3 and TRBJ2-1; 7 positions agree with TRBD2. With V trimmed by 2 bases and J by 8 bases, 12 bases remained unmatched. Germline V gene data show CDR1 as ENHRY and CDR2 as SYGVKD. This CDR3 spans 16 amino acids. The CDR3 DNA sequence: TGTGCCATCAGTGAGCAATTAGCGGGTCCTTTGGATGAGCAGTTCTTC. Translated, it gives CAISEQLAGPLDEQFF.

This sequence joins TRBV14 and TRBJ2-7; no clear D gene. The ends were cut back, 3 bases at V and 7 bases at J, with 16 bases in the middle. From germline, CDR1 is SGHDN and CDR2 FVKESK. The CDR3 is 14 amino acids. The CDR3 DNA is TGTGCCAGCAGCCAGTTAGGGTATCGTGCGGAGCAGTACTTC. Protein: CASSQLGYRAEQYF.

The chain has TRBV20-1 and TRBJ1-1; D may be TRBD1 (5 bases). The V and J ends lost 1 base and 3 bases respectively, with 9 bases between them. The CDR3 consists of 13 residues. Germline loops: CDR1 DFQATT, CDR2 SNEGSKA (reference sequence). This chain's CDR3 is CSARVGTHTEAFF. In DNA form, the CDR3 reads TGCAGTGCTAGAGTCGGGACTCACACTGAAGCTTTCTTT.

This clonotype has more than one count but fewer than ten. The V gene is TRBV29-1, the J gene TRBJ1-4; D might be TRBD1 (5 bases). V gave up 2 bases and J gave up 9 bases, with 16 bases separating them. The CDR3 runs 14 residues. CDR1 SQVTM and CDR2 ANQGSEA come from the germline V gene. CDR3 coding DNA: TGCAGCGTTGAAACCGGGGGGGTTCATAAAAAACTGTTTTTT. This translates into CSVETGGVHKKLFF. The entire variable domain, with the rest obtained from reference TRBV29-1 and TRBJ1-4, is as follows: SAVISQKPSRDICQRGTSLTIQCQVDSQVTMMFWYRQQPGQSLTLIATANQGSEATYESGFVIDKFPISRPNLTFSTLTVSNMSPEDSSIYLCSVETGGVHKKLFFGSGTQLSVL.

In this sample, this clonotype turned up many times. This chain joins TRBV13 and TRBJ2-7; 9 bases map to TRBD2. The CDR3 has 15 residues. J was trimmed by 4 bases and V by 1 base; bases with no gene match: 5. Germline V gene sequence: CDR1 PRHDT, CDR2 FYEKMQ (reference sequence). This chain's CDR3 is CASSLAGLATYEQYF. The CDR3 region has the DNA TGTGCCAGCAGCTTAGCAGGACTAGCGACGTACGAGCAGTACTTC.

Ten or more counts support this clonotype. The V and J genes are TRBV18 and TRBJ1-1; 7 positions match TRBD1. Unmatched junction bases numbered 3, after V lost 1 base and J lost 4 bases. The length of the CDR3 is 14 residues. Germline V gene sequence: CDR1 KGHSH, CDR2 LQKENI. This CDR3 reads CASSPQDRTTEAFF. For the CDR3, the DNA is TGTGCCAGCTCACCACAGGACAGGACCACTGAAGCTTTCTTT.

This clonotype was seen only a few times. J is TRBJ2-2 and V is TRBV11-3, with D unclear. CDR1 is SGHNT, CDR2 YENEEA, per germline. The CDR3 sequence is 14 residues long. Trimming shortened V by 5 bases and J by 6 bases, and 13 bases separated the two germline ends. CDR3 nucleotide sequence: TGTGCCAGCAGCCCCCGTTGGGGATCCGGGGAGCTGTTTTTT. This gives the protein CASSPRWGSGELFF.

This clonotype occurred a few times. V gene TRBV16 combines with J gene TRBJ2-3, with 10 bases matching TRBD2. The germline V gene has CDR1 KGHSY and CDR2 FQNENV. The J segment lost 4 bases and the V segment lost 1 base, leaving 8 bases of the junction unmatched. The CDR3 is 17 residues long. The CDR3 DNA sequence: TGTGCCAGCAGCCAATTCGGGCTAGCGGGAGCTTCAGATACGCAGTATTTT. Protein: CASSQFGLAGASDTQYF.

Regarding this clonotype: This sequence may be a read error, since a much larger clone differs from it by one base. The rearrangement joins TRBV5-1 to TRBJ2-1; D gene uncertain. V lost 1 base to trimming and J lost 10 bases, with 12 bases between them. This CDR3 spans 13 amino acids. CDR1 SGHRS and CDR2 YFSETQ come from the germline V gene. The CDR3 region has the DNA TGCGCCAGCAGCTTGATGCGGAGCAAGGAGCAGTTCTTC. Residues: CASSLMRSKEQFF.

This clonotype came up many times. This rearrangement joins TRBV20-1 to TRBJ2-1, with 9 bases aligning to TRBD2. The germline V gene has CDR1 DFQATT and CDR2 SNEGSKA (reference sequence). The V and J ends lost 6 bases and 6 bases, in that order; junction bases with no gene match: 9. The CDR3 runs to 14 residues. Written as DNA, the CDR3 is TGCAGTGCACGACTAGCGGCAAGGGGCAATGAGCAGTTCTTC. Its protein product is CSARLAARGNEQFF.

The CDR3 DNA reads as TGTGCCAGCGGGGGGGGGGGCATGAACACTGAAGCTTTCTTT. It translates to CASGGGGMNTEAFF. V is TRBV9 and J is TRBJ1-1, with D possibly matching TRBD1 (6 bases). The germline V and J ends were trimmed by 7 bases and 0 bases, with 13 bases remaining between them. CDR1 SGDLS and CDR2 YYNGEE come from the germline V gene. The CDR3 is 14 amino acids.

This rearrangement joins TRBV3-1 to TRBJ2-7; TRBD2 aligns across 11 bases. V shed 0 bases and J 5 bases; nucleotides not matched to a gene: 15. This CDR3 spans 19 amino acids. The V gene's germline CDR1 is LGHDT and CDR2 YNNKEL (reference sequence). DNA for the CDR3: TGTGCCAGCAGCCAAGATCTTGGGAGTACCGGGACTAGCGGCGACGAGCAGTACTTC. Translation gives CASSQDLGSTGTSGDEQYF.

This chain uses TRBV27 with TRBJ1-4, with 9 bases matching TRBD1. This CDR3 region has 14 residues. Trimming at V came to 6 bases and at J to 8 bases, leaving 7 bases not matched to a gene. CDR1 MNHEY and CDR2 SMNVEV come from the germline V gene (reference sequence). As DNA, the CDR3 is TGTGCCAGCAGAGCACAGGGGGCGGAAGAAAAACTGTTTTTT. Translation gives CASRAQGAEEKLFF.

There are many counts of this clonotype. V and J are TRBV20-1 and TRBJ1-2; 7 nucleotides match TRBD1. The germline V gene encodes CDR1 DFQATT and CDR2 SNEGSKA (reference sequence). Trimming cost V 8 bases and J 4 bases; bases outside gene matches: 10. CDR3 size: 13 residues. CDR3 coding DNA: TGCAGTACCTCGGACAGGCTCACCTATGGCTACACCTTC. Translated, it gives CSTSDRLTYGYTF.

The J gene is TRBJ2-2, the V gene TRBV28, with a weak D call TRBD2 (5 bases). V was clipped by 5 bases and J by 5 bases, with 18 bases between them. This CDR3 has 16 residues. Germline CDR1 and CDR2: MDHEN and SYDVKM. CDR3 loop: CASSVTGPPGTGELFF. The CDR3 DNA is TGTGCCAGCAGTGTAACCGGACCCCCGGGGACCGGGGAGCTGTTTTTT.

Regarding this clonotype: Given a much more abundant clone one base away, this may be a read error. The chain is built from TRBV3-1 and TRBJ2-5; D is ambiguous. The length of the CDR3 is 16 residues. Germline assignment: CDR1 LGHDT and CDR2 YNNKEL (reference sequence). The CDR3 DNA reads as TGTGCCAGCAGCCAAGAAAGGGTACGGAACCGAGAGACCCAGCACTTC. It specifies CASSQERVRNRETQHF.